The clone carrying this TCR beta chain was observed a single time. Its antigen is undetermined. This may come from a read error, since a much larger clone is one base off. This sample stems from a study of T cell repertoires in cytomegalovirus infection. About the study: TCR beta signatures that were public indicated CMV infection and matching HLA type.

Trimming removed 8 bases from V and 2 bases from J; junction bases left unmatched: 8. This CDR3 region has 14 residues. CDR1 and CDR2 (germline): MNHEY, SVGAGI. MiXCR was run by TCRdb on the reads, yielding one entry per CDR3 protein. Among about 490,000 distinct CDR3 sequences listed, approximately 10% were seen once. Points from the study as a whole: Identification of carriers of CMV plus the relevant HLA was performed using cumulative public TCR beta family frequency.

Specimen: PBMCs. This sequence originates from a human donor in good health (CMV status not recorded). Some clones in this sample may be carry-over from other donors' samples. The chain recombines TRBV6-5 with TRBJ2-7; 8 positions match TRBD1. The CDR3 sequence: CASLLGQGTYEQYF. CDR3 coding DNA: TGTGCCAGCCTGTTAGGACAGGGAACCTACGAGCAGTACTTC.